These 15 T cell receptor beta chains originate from one sample sequenced in a study of vaccination and CD4 T cells after COVID-19. Their recognized antigens are unknown. With the Oncomine TCR Beta short-read assay, DNA from cultured CD4+ T cells was sequenced. TCRdb ran MiXCR on the PCR reads and lists one entry per CDR3 protein. The repertoire holds 22,000 or so distinct CDR3 sequences, roughly two fifths seen once, with about 14% in the top ten. The treatment denotes: approximately 11-day PBMC culture with coronavirus spike peptide pools or control peptides (ViraFEST assay). The sequencing input was CD4+ T cells from blood, cultured in vitro. The receptors stem from a human donor who had recovered from COVID-19.

The table lists this clonotype with a few counts. The chain uses TRBV2 and TRBJ2-6; D gene unclear. The germline V gene has CDR1 SNHLY and CDR2 FYNNEI. The CDR3 has 14 residues. With 4 bases removed from V and 0 bases from J, the gap between germline ends came to 4 bases. The CDR3 protein is CASSASSGANVLTF. The CDR3, as DNA: TGTGCCAGCAGTGCTAGCTCTGGGGCCAACGTCCTGACTTTC. Drawing the rest from reference TRBV2 and TRBJ2-6, the complete variable domain is EPEVTQTPSHQVTQMGQEVILRCVPISNHLYFYWYRQILGQKVEFLVSFYNNEISEKSEIFDDQFSVERPDGSNFTLKIRSTKLEDSAMYFCASSASSGANVLTFGAGSRLTVL.

There are a few counts of this clonotype. V gene TRBV28 combines with J gene TRBJ2-5; D is tentatively TRBD1 or TRBD2 (5 bases each). V lost 7 bases and J 5 bases, leaving 14 bases between the germline ends. CDR1 is MDHEN, CDR2 SYDVKM, per germline. The CDR3 is 13 residues long. CDR3 region: CASTLRDRETQYF. CDR3 nucleotide sequence: TGTGCCAGCACTTTGAGGGACCGGGAGACCCAGTACTTC.

This rearrangement joins TRBV7-9 to TRBJ1-3; no firm D call. The CDR3 has 14 residues. Germline-derived CDR1 and CDR2 are SEHNR and FQNEAQ (reference sequence). Trimming pared 1 base from V and 4 bases from J, leaving 8 bases between. CDR3 DNA: TGTGCCAGCAGCTTAGATCCCTCGGGAAACACCATATATTTT. It yields the protein CASSLDPSGNTIYF.

V gene TRBV4-3 combines with J gene TRBJ2-6, with TRBD1 as a possible D gene (6 bases). CDR3 length: 16 residues. Trimming shortened V by 3 bases and J by 0 bases, and 9 bases separated the two germline ends. The germline V gene encodes CDR1 LGHNA and CDR2 YSLEER. CDR3 region: CASSHDRSSGANVLTF. CDR3 nucleotides: TGCGCCAGCAGCCACGACAGGAGCTCTGGGGCCAACGTCCTGACTTTC.

CDR3 bases: TGTGCCAGCAGCTTAGAGGGCAGACCCACCTACGAGCAGTACTTC. Protein sequence: CASSLEGRPTYEQYF. The V gene is TRBV11-3, the J gene TRBJ2-7; D is unclear. Trimming took off 0 bases at V and 2 bases at J, with 11 bases between the two ends. The length of the CDR3 is 15 residues. From germline, CDR1 is SGHNT and CDR2 YENEEA.

V gene TRBV14 combines with J gene TRBJ2-1, with 7 bases aligning to TRBD2. Trimming took 3 bases from V and 2 from J; bases not matched to a gene: 4. This CDR3 contains 15 residues. The V gene's germline CDR1 is SGHDN and CDR2 FVKESK. The CDR3 sequence: CASSQRGTAYNEQFF. The CDR3 DNA reads as TGTGCCAGCAGCCAGCGGGGGACTGCCTACAATGAGCAGTTCTTC.

For the CDR3, the DNA is TGTGCCAGCAGCCCTTGGACTAGCGCGTACGAGCAGTACTTC. This sequence encodes CASSPWTSAYEQYF. The rearrangement uses TRBV5-8 and TRBJ2-7, with 9 bases aligning to TRBD2. The CDR3 loop spans 14 amino acids. V gave up 4 bases and J gave up 4 bases; unmatched junction bases: 6. CDR1 and CDR2 (germline): SGHTS, YDEGEE.

The V gene is TRBV27, the J gene TRBJ2-1, with 13 bases matching TRBD2. CDR3 size: 16 residues. Trimming cost V 1 base and J 5 bases; bases outside gene matches: 2. CDR1 and CDR2 from the germline V gene are MNHEY and SMNVEV (reference sequence). The CDR3 is CASSLYTSGRDNEQFF. In DNA, the CDR3 is TGTGCCAGCAGTTTATACACTAGCGGGAGGGACAATGAGCAGTTCTTC.

This clonotype occurred a few times. The chain recombines TRBV20-1 with TRBJ2-3; 8 bases line up with TRBD2. There are 16 residues in the CDR3. CDR1 and CDR2 from the germline V gene are DFQATT and SNEGSKA (reference sequence). V dropped 6 bases and J dropped 6; count of bases not matched to a gene: 17. The DNA of the CDR3 is TGCAGTGCCTTCGAAATTCTAGCGGGCAGACAGGATACGCAGTATTTT. Residues: CSAFEILAGRQDTQYF.

This sequence joins TRBV6-2 or TRBV6-3 and TRBJ2-7, with 7 bases fitting TRBD1. Germline V gene data show CDR1 as MNHEY and CDR2 as SVGEGT. V shed 5 bases and J 3 bases; nucleotides not matched to a gene: 16. This CDR3 contains 17 residues. For the CDR3, the DNA is TGTGCCAGCAGTCCGCCTGAAACAGGGGTGAGGAGCTACGAGCAGTACTTC. This translates into CASSPPETGVRSYEQYF.

This clonotype was detected a few times. The V call is TRBV18, the J call TRBJ1-2; tentatively, D is TRBD1 (6 bases). Trimming left V 2 bases short and J 2 bases short, with 15 bases between. The CDR3 has 16 residues. Germline V gives CDR1 KGHSH, CDR2 LQKENI. The chain's CDR3 is CASSPYGQRKNYGYTF. Written as DNA, the CDR3 is TGTGCCAGCTCACCATATGGACAGCGGAAGAACTATGGCTACACCTTC.

The J gene is TRBJ1-2, the V gene TRBV11-2; no reliable D call. The CDR3 is 12 amino acids. Germline V lookup: CDR1 SGHAT, CDR2 FQNNGV. Trimming removed 5 bases at V and 4 bases at J, with 8 bases between. CDR3 DNA: TGTGCCAGCAGCACTAGTCTCTATGGCTACACCTTC. Translation: CASSTSLYGYTF. The full variable domain, with the rest looked up from reference TRBV11-2 and TRBJ1-2, is EAGVAQSPRYKIIEKRQSVAFWCNPISGHATLYWYQQILGQGPKLLIQFQNNGVVDDSQLPKDRFSAERLKGVDSTLKIQPAKLEDSAVYLCASSTSLYGYTFGSGTRLTVV.

The rearrangement links TRBV24-1 to TRBJ1-5; a weak D match, TRBD1 (6 bases). Per germline, CDR1 KGHDR and CDR2 SFDVKD. Deletions cut 7 bases from V and 3 bases from J, with 9 bases between. The CDR3 has 13 amino acids. In DNA, the CDR3 is TGTGCCACCAGCGGGGACAACAATCAGCCCCAGCATTTT. It specifies CATSGDNNQPQHF.

This chain joins TRBV12-3 or TRBV12-4 and TRBJ1-1, with a possible D match to TRBD1 (6 bases). Trimming took off 2 bases at V and 4 bases at J, with 14 bases between the two ends. This CDR3 has 15 residues. The CDR3 coding sequence is TGTGCCAGCAGTTTAATTGGGCCAGGGGCCACTGAAGCTTTCTTT. This sequence encodes CASSLIGPGATEAFF.

This clonotype appeared a single time. The DNA of the CDR3 is TGTGCCAGCAGCCATGGGGCTTTATCGTCCTACGAGCAGTACTTC. This codes for CASSHGALSSYEQYF. V usage is TRBV7-9 and J usage is TRBJ2-7; possibly TRBD1 for D (5 bases). CDR1 is SEHNR, CDR2 FQNEAQ, per germline (reference sequence). CDR3 length: 15 residues. The germline V and J ends were trimmed by 5 bases and 1 base, with 15 bases remaining between them.